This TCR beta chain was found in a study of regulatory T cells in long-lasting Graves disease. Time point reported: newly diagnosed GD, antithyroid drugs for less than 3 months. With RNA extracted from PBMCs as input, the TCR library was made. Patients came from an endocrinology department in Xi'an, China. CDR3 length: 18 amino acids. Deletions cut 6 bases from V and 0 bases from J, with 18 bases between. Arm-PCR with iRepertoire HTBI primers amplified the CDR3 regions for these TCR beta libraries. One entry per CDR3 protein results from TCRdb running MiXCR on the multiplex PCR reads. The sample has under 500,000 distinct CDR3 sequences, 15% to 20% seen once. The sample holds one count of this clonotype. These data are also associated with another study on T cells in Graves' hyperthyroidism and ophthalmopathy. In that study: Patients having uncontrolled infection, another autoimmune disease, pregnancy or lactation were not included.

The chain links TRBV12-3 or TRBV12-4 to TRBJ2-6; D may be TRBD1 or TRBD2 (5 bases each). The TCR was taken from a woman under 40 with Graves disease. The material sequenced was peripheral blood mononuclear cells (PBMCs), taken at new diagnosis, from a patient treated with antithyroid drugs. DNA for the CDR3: TGTGCCAGCAGCGTAGCTCCGGGGCCCAGCTCTGGGGCCAACGTCCTGACTTTC. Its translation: CASSVAPGPSSGANVLTF.